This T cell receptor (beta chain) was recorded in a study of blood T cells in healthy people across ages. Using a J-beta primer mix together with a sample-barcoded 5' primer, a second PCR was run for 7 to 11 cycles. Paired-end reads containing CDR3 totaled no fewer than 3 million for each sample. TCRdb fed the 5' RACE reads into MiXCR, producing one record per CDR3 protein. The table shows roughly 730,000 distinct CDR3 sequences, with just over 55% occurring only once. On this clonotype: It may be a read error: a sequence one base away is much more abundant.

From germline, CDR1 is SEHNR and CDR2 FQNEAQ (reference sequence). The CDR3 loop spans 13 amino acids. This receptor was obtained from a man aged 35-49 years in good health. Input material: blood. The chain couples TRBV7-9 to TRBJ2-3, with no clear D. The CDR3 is CVSSSLQTDTQYF. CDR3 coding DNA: TGTGTCAGCAGCTCTCTCCAAACAGATACGCAGTATTTT.